The 22 T cell receptor beta chains presented below share a single source sample, sequenced in a study of blood T cell repertoires in COVID-19. TCRdb keeps only in-frame clones here, not all; method: immunoSEQ multiplex PCR. Among more than 110,000 clones listed, 78% were seen once. The sequencing sample was made of PBMCs or T cells enriched from blood (not recorded which). Receptors were obtained from a woman aged 50 to 60 who had recovered from COVID-19.

The chain couples TRBV30 to TRBJ1-5; 7 bases line up with TRBD1. V gave up 2 bases and J gave up 6 bases; unmatched junction bases: 4. CDR1 and CDR2 (germline): GTSNPN, SVGIG (reference sequence). The CDR3 sequence is 13 residues long. DNA of the CDR3: TGTGCCTGGAGTTACGACAGGGTTCAGCCCCAGCATTTT. It encodes CAWSYDRVQPQHF.

A few counts support this clone. The chain carries TRBV29-1 and TRBJ1-2, with D perhaps matching TRBD1 (6 bases). The CDR3 is 14 residues long. CDR1 is SQVTM, CDR2 ANQGSEA, per germline. V was cut by 6 bases and J by 6 bases, with 20 bases left in between. This CDR3 reads CSVVRGGGWNGYTF. CDR3 nucleotide sequence: TGCAGCGTCGTCCGGGGAGGGGGTTGGAATGGCTACACCTTC.

The chain uses TRBV6-5 and TRBJ2-1, with 10 bases matching TRBD2. The CDR3 covers 15 residues. In germline, CDR1 is MNHEY, CDR2 SVGAGI. J gave up 2 bases and V 10 bases, and 8 bases lay outside the gene matches. CDR3 coding DNA: TGTGCCACCGTAGCGGGGGGTCCTCCCTACAATGAGCAGTTCTTC. Its protein is CATVAGGPPYNEQFF.

This rearrangement joins TRBV19 to TRBJ2-1; the match to TRBD2 covers 10 bases. V dropped 7 bases and J dropped 11; count of bases not matched to a gene: 8. Germline loops: CDR1 LNHDA, CDR2 SQIVND (reference sequence). This CDR3 spans 13 amino acids. The DNA of the CDR3 is TGTGCCAGTAATTGGCTAGCGGGGGACCAGCAGTTCTTC. Protein: CASNWLAGDQQFF.

CDR3 in amino acids: CASSPGGRDNQPQHF. DNA of the CDR3: TGTGCCAGCAGCCCCGGCGGGCGGGACAATCAGCCCCAGCATTTT. V gene TRBV9 combines with J gene TRBJ1-5, with D uncertain. With 4 bases removed from V and 3 bases from J, the gap between germline ends came to 14 bases. This CDR3 contains 15 residues. The V gene's germline CDR1 is SGDLS and CDR2 YYNGEE. The full variable domain, its missing parts supplied by reference TRBV9 and TRBJ1-5, is DSGVTQTPKHLITATGQRVTLRCSPRSGDLSVYWYQQSLDQGLQFLIQYYNGEERAKGNILERFSAQQFPDLHSELNLSSLELGDSALYFCASSPGGRDNQPQHFGDGTRLSIL.

This sequence joins TRBV6-5 and TRBJ2-5, with 7 nucleotides matching TRBD2. Unmatched junction bases numbered 3, after V lost 4 bases and J lost 1 base. This CDR3 is 14 amino acids long. Germline V gene data show CDR1 as MNHEY and CDR2 as SVGAGI. CDR3 sequence (DNA): TGTGCCAGCAGTTGGGGGGGTTTCCAAGAGACCCAGTACTTC. Protein: CASSWGGFQETQYF.

The V and J genes are TRBV5-1 and TRBJ2-1; 7 bases are a match to TRBD1. J was trimmed by 5 bases and V by 4 bases; bases with no gene match: 6. The CDR3 loop spans 14 amino acids. Germline values: CDR1 SGHRS, CDR2 YFSETQ. The CDR3 region is CASSVQGEDNEQFF. The CDR3, as DNA: TGCGCCAGCAGCGTCCAGGGGGAAGACAATGAGCAGTTCTTC.

The V call is TRBV27, the J call TRBJ1-2; TRBD1 matches 11 bases. The CDR3 extends over 14 amino acids. V shed 5 bases and J 3 bases; nucleotides not matched to a gene: 2. The V gene's germline CDR1 is MNHEY and CDR2 SMNVEV (reference sequence). In nucleotides, the CDR3 is TGTGCCAGCAGTCGGACAGGGGGCTACTATGGCTACACCTTC. Translated, it gives CASSRTGGYYGYTF.

As concerns this clone: A read error is possible here, since a much larger clone lies one base away. The same CDR3 also results from other DNA sequences found in this sample. The chain has TRBV19 and TRBJ1-4; 9 nucleotides match TRBD1. The CDR3 is made up of 14 amino acids. Trimming took 3 bases from V and 7 from J; bases not matched to a gene: 3. From germline, CDR1 is LNHDA and CDR2 SQIVND (reference sequence). CDR3 DNA: TGTGCCAGTAGTATCGGGACAGGGCCTGAAAAACTGTTTTTT. As protein: CASSIGTGPEKLFF.

The chain joins TRBV19 to TRBJ2-5, with 7 bases that match TRBD1. CDR3 length equals 13 residues. V lost 7 bases and J lost 4; bases outside the gene matches: 6. Germline V gene lookup returns CDR1 LNHDA and CDR2 SQIVND (reference sequence). This CDR3 is CASKGHRGETQYF. The CDR3 nucleotides read TGTGCCAGTAAAGGACACAGGGGAGAGACCCAGTACTTC.

The chain has TRBV20-1 and TRBJ1-2; weak D call: TRBD1 (5 bases). Trimming stripped 6 bases from V and 6 bases from J, with 8 bases between. The germline V gene encodes CDR1 DFQATT and CDR2 SNEGSKA (reference sequence). The CDR3 runs to 10 residues. This chain's CDR3 is CSAQGNGYTF. CDR3 sequence (DNA): TGCAGTGCCCAGGGAAATGGCTACACCTTC.

The DNA of the CDR3 is TGTGCCAGCAGCTTGACCCTGACTAGCGGGGTGGAGACCCAGTACTTC. As protein: CASSLTLTSGVETQYF. The V and J genes are TRBV5-6 and TRBJ2-5; 11 nucleotides align to TRBD2. The CDR3 runs to 16 residues. CDR1 is SGHDT, CDR2 YYEEEE, per germline. V trimming: 1 base; J trimming: 5 bases; junction bases outside the gene matches: 7.

The chain recombines TRBV12-3 or TRBV12-4 with TRBJ1-2; no clear D gene. The CDR3 sequence is 13 residues long. The V and J ends lost 4 bases and 6 bases respectively, with 12 bases between them. The CDR3 loop is CASSSGGLNGYTF. The CDR3 DNA sequence: TGTGCCAGCAGTTCAGGTGGTTTAAATGGCTACACCTTC.

The chain combines TRBV19 with TRBJ1-2; unclear D gene. Trimming removed 6 bases at V and 0 bases at J, with 8 bases between. The CDR3 has 13 residues. Looked up from germline, CDR1 is LNHDA and CDR2 is SQIVND (reference sequence). The CDR3 DNA reads as TGTGCCAGTAGAATGAGGGCTAACTATGGCTACACCTTC. It codes for CASRMRANYGYTF.

This chain connects TRBV6-4 to TRBJ2-7; the match to TRBD2 covers 7 bases. The ends lost 0 bases at V and 0 bases at J; junction bases unmatched: 5. This CDR3 spans 16 amino acids. Germline CDR1 is MRHNA and CDR2 is SNTAGT. DNA for the CDR3: TGTGCCAGCAGTGACTCGAGCGGGGATAACTCCTACGAGCAGTACTTC. Translating it yields CASSDSSGDNSYEQYF.

The rearrangement links TRBV5-8 to TRBJ1-1, with D possibly TRBD1 on 6 matching bases. Germline CDR1 SGHTS, CDR2 YDEGEE. This CDR3 comprises 15 residues. V lost 1 base to trimming and J lost 3 bases, with 13 bases between them. This chain's CDR3 is CASSLSTDRYTEAFF. As DNA, the CDR3 is TGTGCCAGCAGCTTGTCAACCGACAGGTACACTGAAGCTTTCTTT.

The chain recombines TRBV21-1 with TRBJ1-5; TRBD1, the D gene given by the table, was not confirmed from the DNA. TRBV21-1 is labeled a pseudogene. CDR3 size: 17 residues. For the CDR3, the DNA is TGTGCCAGCACCAAACGGACAGGCAATCCTAGCAATCAGCCCCAGCATTTT. Encoded protein: CASTKRTGNPSNQPQHF.

This chain links TRBV3-1 (or the pseudogene TRBV3-2) with TRBJ2-7; the D is unclear. The germline gives CDR1 LGHDT, CDR2 YNNKEL (reference sequence). Deletions cut 5 bases from V and 5 bases from J, with 13 bases between. CDR3 size: 13 residues. The CDR3 region has the DNA TGTGCCAGCAGCATGGTGTACACTAACGAGCAGTACTTC. Translated, it gives CASSMVYTNEQYF.

The CDR3 loop is CASSLMGTGRQETQYF. The CDR3 nucleotides are TGCGCCAGCAGCTTGATGGGGACAGGGCGGCAAGAGACCCAGTACTTC. The chain uses TRBV5-1 and TRBJ2-5; 9 positions match TRBD1. The J segment lost 2 bases and the V segment lost 1 base, leaving 6 bases of the junction unmatched. The CDR3 consists of 16 residues. Germline CDR1 and CDR2: SGHRS and YFSETQ.

This clone was seen more than once but under ten times. The J gene is TRBJ1-1, the V gene TRBV29-1; tentative D call: TRBD1 (6 bases). CDR1 SQVTM and CDR2 ANQGSEA come from the germline V gene. The length of the CDR3 is 13 residues. V was clipped by 5 bases and J by 6 bases, with 16 bases between them. The CDR3 loop is CSVRTGTFSEAFF. The DNA of the CDR3 is TGCAGCGTTAGAACAGGGACCTTTTCTGAAGCTTTCTTT.

The V gene is TRBV11-3, the J gene TRBJ2-1; D might be TRBD1 (5 bases). The ends were cut back, 0 bases at V and 9 bases at J, with 12 bases in the middle. The CDR3 contains 14 residues. Germline CDR1 and CDR2: SGHNT and YENEEA. In nucleotides, the CDR3 is TGTGCCAGCAGCTTAGATGGGCAGGGAAGTGAGCAGTTCTTC. This translates into CASSLDGQGSEQFF.

This clone was detected a few times. The rearrangement joins TRBV28 to TRBJ1-5, with 10 positions matching TRBD1. J gave up 1 base and V 5 bases, and 11 bases lay outside the gene matches. The CDR3 is 18 amino acids. Per the germline V gene, CDR1 is MDHEN and CDR2 is SYDVKM. DNA for the CDR3: TGTGCCAGCAGTCGACTGGACAGGGGGAGGTTAAGCAATCAGCCCCAGCATTTT. Amino acids: CASSRLDRGRLSNQPQHF.